These 5 T cell receptor beta chains were all obtained from the same sample, sequenced in a study of T-cell memory formation after mild COVID-19. TCRdb redid the calling of the 5' RACE reads with MiXCR, one entry per CDR3 protein. The data contain 350,000 to 450,000 distinct CDR3 sequences, 25% to 30% of them singletons. Material: PBMCs or a T cell subset sorted from them (not recorded which). These receptors were obtained from an adult woman who had mild COVID-19 (a few samples of this study predate the infection). Cell type and time point are not known.

This clonotype came up a few times. The chain joins TRBV4-3 to TRBJ2-4; D gene unclear. V was cut by 3 bases and J by 1 base, with 10 bases left in between. This CDR3 has 15 residues. CDR1 LGHNA and CDR2 YSLEER come from the germline V gene. CDR3 sequence: CASSHSDEAKNIQYF. In DNA form, the CDR3 reads TGCGCCAGCAGCCACTCAGATGAGGCCAAAAACATTCAGTACTTC.

This clonotype has just a few counts. The chain couples TRBV12-3 or TRBV12-4 to TRBJ2-7, with a possible D match to TRBD2 (6 bases). V shed 5 bases and J shed 2 bases, with 19 bases lying between them. The CDR3 extends over 16 amino acids. CDR3 sequence (DNA): TGTGCCAGCAGTCCCGTGACCGGGACTGTTGCCTACGAGCAGTACTTC. Its translation is CASSPVTGTVAYEQYF.

A word on this clonotype: A read error may account for a junction end that differs from germline. The J gene is TRBJ2-2, the V gene TRBV7-7; 9 bases are shared with TRBD1. CDR1 is SSHAT, CDR2 FNYEAQ, per germline (reference sequence). The CDR3 contains 17 residues. The CDR3 DNA sequence: TGTGCTAGCAGCCCGACCCGACAGGGGGCGAACACCGGGGAGCTGTTTTTT. Translated: CASSPTRQGANTGELFF.

This clonotype has more than one count but fewer than ten. The rearrangement joins TRBV5-1 to TRBJ2-3, with 9 bases that match TRBD2. Germline V lookup: CDR1 SGHRS, CDR2 YFSETQ. Trimming cost V 2 bases and J 2 bases; bases outside gene matches: 3. This CDR3 is 15 amino acids long. The CDR3 DNA sequence: TGCGCCAGCAGCTTCGGGACTAGCCTCACAGATACGCAGTATTTT. It encodes CASSFGTSLTDTQYF.

This chain joins TRBV15 and TRBJ2-7; the D gene could be TRBD1 or TRBD2 (5 bases each). The V end was cut by 5 bases, the J end by 5 bases, with 13 bases between. There are 13 residues in the CDR3. The germline V gene has CDR1 LNHNV and CDR2 YYDKDF (reference sequence). The CDR3 here is CATSGIRDHEQYF. Here the CDR3 DNA reads TGTGCCACCAGCGGTATCAGGGACCACGAGCAGTACTTC.